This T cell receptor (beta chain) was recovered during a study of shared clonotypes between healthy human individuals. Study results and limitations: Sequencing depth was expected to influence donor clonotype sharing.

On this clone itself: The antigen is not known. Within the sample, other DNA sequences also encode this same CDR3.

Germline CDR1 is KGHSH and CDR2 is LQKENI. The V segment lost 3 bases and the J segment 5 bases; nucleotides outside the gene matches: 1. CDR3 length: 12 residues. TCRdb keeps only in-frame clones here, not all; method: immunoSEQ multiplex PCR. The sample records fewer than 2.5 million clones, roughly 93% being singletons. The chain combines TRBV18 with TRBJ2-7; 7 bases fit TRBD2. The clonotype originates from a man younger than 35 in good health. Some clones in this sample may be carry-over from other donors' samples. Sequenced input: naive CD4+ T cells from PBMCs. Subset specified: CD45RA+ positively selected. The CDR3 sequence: CASSPAGDEQYF. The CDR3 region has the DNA TGTGCCAGCTCACCGGCGGGAGACGAGCAGTACTTC.